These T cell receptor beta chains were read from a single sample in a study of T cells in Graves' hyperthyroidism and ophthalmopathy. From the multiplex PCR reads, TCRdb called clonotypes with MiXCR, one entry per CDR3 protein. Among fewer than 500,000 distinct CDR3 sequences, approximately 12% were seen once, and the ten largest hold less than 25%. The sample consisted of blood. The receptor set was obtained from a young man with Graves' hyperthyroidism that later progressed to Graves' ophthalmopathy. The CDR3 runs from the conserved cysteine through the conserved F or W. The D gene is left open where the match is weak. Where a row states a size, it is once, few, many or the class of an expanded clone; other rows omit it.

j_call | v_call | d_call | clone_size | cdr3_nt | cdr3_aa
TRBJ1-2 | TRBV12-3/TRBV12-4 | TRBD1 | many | TGTGCCAGCAACCGAGGACAGGGGAGAGAAGGCTACACCTTC | CASNRGQGREGYTF
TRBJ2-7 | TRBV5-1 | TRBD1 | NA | TGCGCCAGCAGCCCGAACAGGGGTCCCTCCTACGAGCAGTACTTC | CASSPNRGPSYEQYF
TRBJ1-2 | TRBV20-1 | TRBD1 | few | TGCAGTGCAAGGGACAGGGTGGAAGGCTACACCTTC | CSARDRVEGYTF
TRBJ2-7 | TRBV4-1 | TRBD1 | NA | TGCGCCAGCAGCCAGCCGGGACAGGGTCGGAACGAGCAGTACTTC | CASSQPGQGRNEQYF
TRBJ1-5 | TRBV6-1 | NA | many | TGTGCCAGCAATCTAAACGGGCGGGGGGGAAATCAGCCCCAGCATTTT | CASNLNGRGGNQPQHF
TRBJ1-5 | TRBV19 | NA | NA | TGTGCCAGTAGCTCCAGACCGACAGGAAGGCAGCCCCAGCATTTT | CASSSRPTGRQPQHF
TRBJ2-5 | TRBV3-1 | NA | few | TGTGCCAGCAAAAGCAGCCATAGGACACACTCAGAGACCCAGTACTTC | CASKSSHRTHSETQYF
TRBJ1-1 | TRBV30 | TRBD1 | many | TGTGCCTGGACTATTCCGGGACAGGGGAACACTGAAGCTTTCTTT | CAWTIPGQGNTEAFF
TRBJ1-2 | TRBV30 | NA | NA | TGTGCCTGGGAGTCAGAGAACTATGGCTACACCTTC | CAWESENYGYTF
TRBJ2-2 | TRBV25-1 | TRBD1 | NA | TGTGCCAGCTTTGGACAGGGGGGGGCGACCGGGGAGCTGTTTTTT | CASFGQGGATGELFF
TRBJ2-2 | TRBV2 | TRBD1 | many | TGTGCCAGCACTAAACCGGGACAGGGCTACACCGGGGAGCTGTTTTTT | CASTKPGQGYTGELFF
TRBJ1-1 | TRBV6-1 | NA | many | TGTGCCAGCAGTTATCGGAGGGATAAGAACACTGAAGCTTTCTTT | CASSYRRDKNTEAFF
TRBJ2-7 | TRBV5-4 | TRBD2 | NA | TGTGCCAGCAGTTTCGGACTAGCGGGGGGGCGGGCCTACGAGCAGTACTTC | CASSFGLAGGRAYEQYF
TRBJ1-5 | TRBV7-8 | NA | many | TGTGCCAGCAGCTTTTCCGTATGGGGCAATCAGCCCCAGCATTTT | CASSFSVWGNQPQHF
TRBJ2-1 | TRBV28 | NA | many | TGTGCCAGCAGTTTTGCAGGGGATTTCGATGAGCAGTTCTTC | CASSFAGDFDEQFF
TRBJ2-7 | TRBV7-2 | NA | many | TGTGCCAGCAGTACTAACTACGAGCAGTACTTC | CASSTNYEQYF
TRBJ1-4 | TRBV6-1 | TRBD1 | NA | TGTGCCAGCAGTAAGGGACAGGCTAATGAAAAACTGTTTTTT | CASSKGQANEKLFF
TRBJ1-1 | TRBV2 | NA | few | TGTGCCAGCAGTGAAGAGGGACCGGTCGGGGGCACTGAAGCTTTCTTT | CASSEEGPVGGTEAFF
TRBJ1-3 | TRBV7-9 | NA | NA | TGTGCCAGCAGCTCCCGGACCGGCTCGGCTGGAAACACCATATATTTT | CASSSRTGSAGNTIYF
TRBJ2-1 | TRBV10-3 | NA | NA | TGTGCCATCGGTGAGTCCGTGCCGAATGAGCAGTTCTTC | CAIGESVPNEQFF
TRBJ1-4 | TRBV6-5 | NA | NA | TGTGCCAGCAGTTACTCGCAGGCAACTAATGAAAAACTGTTTTTT | CASSYSQATNEKLFF
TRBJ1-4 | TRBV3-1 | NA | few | TGTGCCAGCAGCCAGGAGGACTCTCGGTTGTTTTTT | CASSQEDSRLFF
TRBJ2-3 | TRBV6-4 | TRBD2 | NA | TGTGCCAGCAGTCCAGTTAGCGGGGGGGCAGATACGCAGTATTTT | CASSPVSGGADTQYF
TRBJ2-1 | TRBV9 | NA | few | TGTGCCAGCAGCCCAGACATCAGGGTTAGCGGCAATGAGCAGTTCTTC | CASSPDIRVSGNEQFF